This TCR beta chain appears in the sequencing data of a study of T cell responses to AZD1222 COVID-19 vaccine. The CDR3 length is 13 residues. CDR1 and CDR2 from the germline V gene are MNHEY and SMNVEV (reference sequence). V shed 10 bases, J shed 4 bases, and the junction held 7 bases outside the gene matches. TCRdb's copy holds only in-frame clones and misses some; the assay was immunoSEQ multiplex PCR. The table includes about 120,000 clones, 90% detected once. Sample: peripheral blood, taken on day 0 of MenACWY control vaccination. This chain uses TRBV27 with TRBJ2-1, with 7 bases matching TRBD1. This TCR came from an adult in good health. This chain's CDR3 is CANPTGRYNEQFF. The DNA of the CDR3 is TGTGCCAACCCGACAGGGAGATACAATGAGCAGTTCTTC.